This T cell receptor (beta chain) emerged from a study of radiation and T cells in renal cell carcinoma. The overall study: Nephrectomy followed 15 Gy stereotactic body radiation by 4 weeks.

General study results and limits: Without pretreatment biopsies, baseline tumor clonotype presence was undetermined.

CDR1 and CDR2 from the germline V gene are MGHRA and YSYEKL. CDR3 length equals 17 residues. V was pared by 4 bases and J by 0 bases, with 15 bases between. Clones were read by immunoSEQ multiplex PCR, and TCRdb kept only the in-frame ones, dropping some. The data hold some 120,000 clones, with approximately 75% observed a single time. Time point defined: blood 2 weeks post-SBRT. The sample's treatment: 15 Gy SBRT to primary tumor, nephrectomy 4 weeks later. After SBRT, blood was collected at 2 and 4 weeks, plus baseline. The patient's renal cell carcinoma had clear cell pathology. For this clone: Its antigen remains unidentified.

This chain connects TRBV4-1 to TRBJ1-4; a weak D match, TRBD1 (5 bases). The starting material was blood, obtained from a patient whose treatment included radiotherapy and nephrectomy. The TCR comes from a woman between 55 and 75 years old with renal cell carcinoma. This CDR3 is CASSPDRGRATNEKLFF. CDR3 in DNA: TGCGCCAGCAGCCCAGACCGGGGCAGGGCAACTAATGAAAAACTGTTTTTT.